Sequencing of this T cell receptor (beta chain) was carried out in a study of prognosis after radiotherapy for stage I lung cancer. As for the study in general: 10 to 15 men and a handful of women, aged roughly 50 to 84 and with a median age of about 75 years, made up the patients.

The CDR3 is 15 amino acids. The V end was cut by 3 bases, the J end by 2 bases, with 14 bases between. The V gene's germline CDR1 is SGHAT and CDR2 FQNNGV. As to this clonotype: Its antigen is still unknown.

The study, taken as a whole, reports: Patients who had metastases reportedly showed TRBV and TRBJ gene usage that varied from that of patients who did not. After stereotactic body radiation therapy, median unique TCR clones were 6,861, down from around 10,000.

From genomic DNA, TCR beta CDR3 was amplified by two-round multiplex PCR. Primers targeting each individual TRBV and TRBJ gene were applied in first-round PCR. TCRdb used MiXCR to reprocess the multiplex PCR reads, holding one entry per CDR3 protein. The table records about 15,000 distinct CDR3 sequences, roughly two fifths of them present only once. Blood, around 6 milliliters, was collected at each of two time points. The receptor was derived from a donor aged 50 or older with non-small cell lung cancer. This specimen consisted of PBMCs, obtained before or after stereotactic body radiation therapy (not recorded which). J is TRBJ2-7 and V is TRBV11-2; a weak D match, TRBD2 (5 bases). The CDR3 coding sequence is TGTGCCAGCAGCTTGATAGGTGGGAGCACCTACGAGCAGTACTTC. Its protein is CASSLIGGSTYEQYF. The whole variable domain, filled in from reference TRBV11-2 and TRBJ2-7, reads EAGVAQSPRYKIIEKRQSVAFWCNPISGHATLYWYQQILGQGPKLLIQFQNNGVVDDSQLPKDRFSAERLKGVDSTLKIQPAKLEDSAVYLCASSLIGGSTYEQYFGPGTRLTVT.